The rows below give T cell receptor beta chains drawn from one sample of a study of T cell responses to AZD1222 COVID-19 vaccine. Here immunoSEQ multiplex PCR was the method, and the copy in TCRdb shows in-frame clones only, minus some. The table lists about 130,000 clones, approximately 83% of them singletons, with under 2% in the top ten. The sequences come from peripheral blood, collected on day 0 of AZD1222 vaccination. Every receptor here comes from an adult in good health. The CDR3 runs from the conserved cysteine through the conserved F or W. Fields, in order: D gene, J gene, V gene, clone size, CDR3 protein, CDR3 DNA. A D gene is named only where the DNA matches it firmly. Clone size, where shown, is once, few, many, or a class for clones that have expanded.

TRBD1 TRBJ2-7 TRBV18 - CASSAGTGRQGTYEQYF TGTGCCAGCTCAGCCGGGACAGGACGGCAGGGGACCTACGAGCAGTACTTC
TRBD1 TRBJ1-1 TRBV7-2 few CASSFRDSNTEAFF TGTGCCAGCAGCTTCCGGGACAGCAACACTGAAGCTTTCTTT
TRBD1 TRBJ1-2 TRBV11-2 - CASSRRTGGRDYGYTF TGTGCCAGCAGCAGACGGACAGGGGGCAGGGACTATGGCTACACCTTC
- TRBJ2-7 TRBV27 - CASSQGLYYEQYF TGTGCCAGCAGTCAAGGACTTTACTACGAGCAGTACTTC
TRBD2 TRBJ2-1 TRBV9 - CASSVVPSGGTYNEQFF TGTGCCAGCAGCGTGGTACCTAGCGGGGGTACCTACAATGAGCAGTTCTTC
- TRBJ1-5 TRBV16 - CASSQDSNQPQHF TGTGCCAGCAGCCAAGACAGCAATCAGCCCCAGCATTTT
TRBD1 TRBJ1-2 TRBV6-5 - CASSPDRSPNYGYTF TGTGCCAGCAGCCCGGACAGGTCCCCTAACTATGGCTACACCTTC
TRBD1 TRBJ2-7 TRBV24-1 - CATSDPRQGSYEQYF TGTGCCACCAGTGATCCCCGACAGGGCTCTTACGAGCAGTACTTC
TRBD2 TRBJ2-1 TRBV10-3 - CAISPGTSGRDEQFF TGTGCCATCAGCCCCGGGACTAGCGGGAGGGATGAGCAGTTCTTC
- TRBJ1-5 TRBV7-8 - CASSPGTAGYPQHF TGTGCCAGCAGCCCAGGGACGGCAGGGTATCCCCAGCATTTT
TRBD1 TRBJ2-1 TRBV24-1 - CATSDPGIDRESYNEQFF TGTGCCACCAGTGACCCCGGGATAGACAGGGAGAGCTACAATGAGCAGTTCTTC
- TRBJ1-2 TRBV9 once CASSVGGTQSGYTF TGTGCCAGCAGCGTAGGAGGTACGCAAAGTGGCTACACCTTC
- TRBJ1-2 TRBV2 - CASIETGSYDGYTF TGTGCCAGCATTGAGACCGGGAGCTATGATGGCTACACCTTC
- TRBJ2-3 TRBV19 - CASSILGGSTDTQYF TGTGCCAGTAGTATTCTGGGCGGGAGCACAGATACGCAGTATTTT
- TRBJ2-1 TRBV6-4 - CASSEIQGDEQFF TGTGCCAGCAGTGAGATACAGGGAGATGAGCAGTTCTTC
- TRBJ1-2 TRBV6-5 once CASSPARVGYTF TGTGCCAGCAGTCCGGCCAGGGTTGGCTACACCTTC
- TRBJ1-2 TRBV11-2 - CASSLGFSNYGYTF TGTGCCAGCAGCTTAGGTTTTTCTAACTATGGCTACACCTTC
- TRBJ2-3 TRBV27 - CASSLSDYTDTQYF TGTGCCAGCAGTTTATCGGACTACACAGATACGCAGTATTTT
- TRBJ2-7 TRBV20-1 - CMPGRSYEQYF TGCATGCCGGGACGGAGCTACGAGCAGTACTTC
- TRBJ1-5 TRBV18 - CASSPRAPTGMGNQPQHF TGTGCCAGCTCACCACGGGCCCCGACAGGAATGGGCAATCAGCCCCAGCATTTT
- TRBJ1-2 TRBV5-1 once CASSPAEAYYGYTF TGCGCCAGCAGCCCCGCGGAGGCCTACTATGGCTACACCTTC
TRBD1 TRBJ1-1 TRBV6-5 - CASSYRTGDTEAFF TGTGCCAGCAGTTACCGGACAGGGGACACTGAAGCTTTCTTT
- TRBJ2-1 TRBV9 - CASSVEGDYNEQFF TGTGCCAGCAGCGTAGAGGGTGACTACAATGAGCAGTTCTTC
- TRBJ2-3 TRBV7-9 - CASRVLASGGDTQYF TGTGCCAGCAGGGTACTAGCAAGTGGTGGAGATACGCAGTATTTT
- TRBJ2-3 TRBV20-1 - CSAPAHTQYF TGCAGTGCTCCGGCACATACGCAGTATTTT
- TRBJ2-3 TRBV14 - CASSQHQGWTDTQYF TGTGCCAGCAGCCAACATCAGGGTTGGACAGATACGCAGTATTTT
- TRBJ1-2 TRBV19 few CASSVISGDGYTF TGTGCCAGTAGTGTGATTTCAGGGGACGGCTACACCTTC
TRBD1 TRBJ1-2 TRBV7-3 once CASSPGDRAYGYTF TGTGCCAGCAGCCCAGGGGACAGGGCTTATGGCTACACCTTC
- TRBJ1-3 TRBV27 few CASTTRAGFGNTIYF TGTGCCAGCACCACAAGGGCGGGATTCGGAAACACCATATATTTT
- TRBJ2-2 TRBV9 - CASSVARANTGELFF TGTGCCAGCAGCGTAGCCCGGGCCAACACCGGGGAGCTGTTTTTT
- TRBJ2-1 TRBV11-3 - CASSVRSLPNQQFF TGTGCCAGCAGCGTTCGTAGTCTACCCAATCAGCAGTTCTTC
- TRBJ2-7 TRBV7-2 - CASSLGSAYEQYF TGTGCCAGCAGCTTAGGCAGTGCCTACGAGCAGTACTTC
- TRBJ1-3 TRBV12-5 - CARGSHGGVSGNTIYF TGTGCTAGGGGTTCCCACGGGGGGGTGTCTGGAAACACCATATATTTT
TRBD2 TRBJ2-5 TRBV4-1 - CASSQVGLAKETQYF TGCGCCAGCAGCCAAGTGGGACTAGCAAAGGAGACCCAGTACTTC
- TRBJ2-1 TRBV18 - CASSPLQEQFF TGTGCCAGCTCACCACTACAGGAGCAGTTCTTC
TRBD1 TRBJ1-4 TRBV29-1 - CSAQGWPGQGGEKLFF TGCAGCGCGCAAGGTTGGCCGGGACAGGGGGGAGAAAAACTGTTTTTT
- TRBJ2-3 TRBV6-2/TRBV6-3 - CASSYDGVRTDTQYF TGTGCCAGCAGTTACGATGGAGTACGCACAGATACGCAGTATTTT
TRBD1 TRBJ2-5 TRBV7-8 - CASSLDPGQGKTQYF TGTGCCAGCAGCTTGGACCCGGGACAGGGAAAGACCCAGTACTTC
- TRBJ1-4 TRBV9 - CASSVGTPTATTNEKLFF TGTGCCAGCAGCGTAGGAACCCCGACAGCAACAACTAATGAAAAACTGTTTTTT
- TRBJ1-2 TRBV27 - CASSFGSNYGYTF TGTGCCAGCTCCTTTGGCAGCAACTATGGCTACACCTTC
TRBD1 TRBJ1-1 TRBV7-3 - CASSSYQGDEAFF TGTGCCAGCAGCTCCTACCAGGGGGATGAAGCTTTCTTT
- TRBJ1-2 TRBV12-3/TRBV12-4 - CASSLSRNYGYTF TGTGCCAGCAGTTTGAGTCGCAACTATGGCTACACCTTC
TRBD2 TRBJ2-5 TRBV5-1 - CASSSVGAGGPLEGQYF TGCGCCAGCAGCTCGGTAGGGGCGGGAGGCCCTCTTGAGGGCCAGTACTTC